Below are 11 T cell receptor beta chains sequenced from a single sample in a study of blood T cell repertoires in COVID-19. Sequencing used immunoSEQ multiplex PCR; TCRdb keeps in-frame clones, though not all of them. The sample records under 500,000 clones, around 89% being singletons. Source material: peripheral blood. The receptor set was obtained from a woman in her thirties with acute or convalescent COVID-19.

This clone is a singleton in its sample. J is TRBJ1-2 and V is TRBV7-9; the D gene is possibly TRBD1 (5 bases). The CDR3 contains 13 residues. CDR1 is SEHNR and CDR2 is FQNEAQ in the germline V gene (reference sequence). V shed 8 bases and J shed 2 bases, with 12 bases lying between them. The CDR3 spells CASSPGENYGYTF. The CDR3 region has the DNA TGTGCCAGCTCGCCGGGGGAGAACTATGGCTACACCTTC.

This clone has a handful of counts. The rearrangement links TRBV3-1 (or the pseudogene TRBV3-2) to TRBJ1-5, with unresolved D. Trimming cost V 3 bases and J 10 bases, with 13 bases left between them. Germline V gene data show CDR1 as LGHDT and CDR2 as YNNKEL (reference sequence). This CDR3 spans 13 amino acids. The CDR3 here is CASSQREGHPQHF. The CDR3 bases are TGTGCCAGCAGCCAGAGGGAGGGTCATCCCCAGCATTTT.

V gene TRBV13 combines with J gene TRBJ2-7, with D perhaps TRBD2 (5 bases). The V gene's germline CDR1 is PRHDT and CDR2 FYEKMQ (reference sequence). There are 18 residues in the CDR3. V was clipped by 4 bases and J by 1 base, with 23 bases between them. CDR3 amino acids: CASSSAERGRPISYEQYF. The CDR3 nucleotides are TGTGCCAGCAGCTCAGCGGAAAGAGGACGTCCGATTTCCTACGAGCAGTACTTC.

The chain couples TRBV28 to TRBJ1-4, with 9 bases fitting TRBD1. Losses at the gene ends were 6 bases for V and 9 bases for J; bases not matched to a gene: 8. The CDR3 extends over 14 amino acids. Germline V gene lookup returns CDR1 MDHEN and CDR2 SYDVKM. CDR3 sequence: CASRKQGAAKKLFF. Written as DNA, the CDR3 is TGTGCCAGCAGAAAACAGGGGGCCGCAAAAAAACTGTTTTTT.

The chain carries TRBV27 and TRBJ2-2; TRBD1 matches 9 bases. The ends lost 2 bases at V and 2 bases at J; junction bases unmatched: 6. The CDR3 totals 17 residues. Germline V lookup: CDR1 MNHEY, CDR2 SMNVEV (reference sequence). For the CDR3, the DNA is TGTGCCAGCAGTTTAAGAACAGGGGGCGCAAACACCGGGGAGCTGTTTTTT. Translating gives CASSLRTGGANTGELFF.

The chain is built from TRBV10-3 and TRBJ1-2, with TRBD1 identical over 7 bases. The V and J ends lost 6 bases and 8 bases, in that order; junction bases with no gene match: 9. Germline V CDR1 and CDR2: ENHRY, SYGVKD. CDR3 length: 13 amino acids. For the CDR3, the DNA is TGTGCCATCAGCTCAGACAGGGCGAGGGGCTACACCTTC. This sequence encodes CAISSDRARGYTF.

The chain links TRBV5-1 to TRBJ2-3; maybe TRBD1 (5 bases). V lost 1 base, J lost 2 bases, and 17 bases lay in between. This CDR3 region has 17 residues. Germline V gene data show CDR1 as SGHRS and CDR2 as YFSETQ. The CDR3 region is CASSLLTAHPPTDTQYF. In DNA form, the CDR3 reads TGCGCCAGCAGCTTGTTGACAGCTCACCCTCCCACAGATACGCAGTATTTT.

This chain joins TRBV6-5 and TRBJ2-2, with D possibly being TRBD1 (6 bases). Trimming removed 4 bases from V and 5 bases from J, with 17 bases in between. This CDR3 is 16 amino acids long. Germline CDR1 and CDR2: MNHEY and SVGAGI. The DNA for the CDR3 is TGTGCCAGCAGTTGGACAGTTACTTATTCGACCGGGGAGCTGTTTTTT. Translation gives CASSWTVTYSTGELFF.

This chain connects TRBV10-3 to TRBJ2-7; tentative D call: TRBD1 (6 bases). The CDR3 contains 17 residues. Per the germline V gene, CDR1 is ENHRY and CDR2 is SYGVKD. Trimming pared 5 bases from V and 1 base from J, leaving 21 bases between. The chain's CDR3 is CAISPSSWGQTSYEQYF. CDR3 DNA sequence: TGTGCCATCAGTCCCTCATCCTGGGGGCAGACTTCCTACGAGCAGTACTTC.

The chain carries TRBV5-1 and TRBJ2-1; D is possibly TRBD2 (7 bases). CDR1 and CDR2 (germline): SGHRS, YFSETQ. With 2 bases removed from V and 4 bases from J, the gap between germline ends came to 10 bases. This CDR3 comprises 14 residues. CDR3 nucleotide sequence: TGCGCCAGCAGCTTAGGGGGGGATTACAATGAGCAGTTCTTC. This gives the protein CASSLGGDYNEQFF. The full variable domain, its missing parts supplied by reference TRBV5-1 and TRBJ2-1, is KAGVTQTPRYLIKTRGQQVTLSCSPISGHRSVSWYQQTPGQGLQFLFEYFSETQRNKGNFPGRFSGRQFSNSRSEMNVSTLELGDSALYLCASSLGGDYNEQFFGPGTRLTVL.

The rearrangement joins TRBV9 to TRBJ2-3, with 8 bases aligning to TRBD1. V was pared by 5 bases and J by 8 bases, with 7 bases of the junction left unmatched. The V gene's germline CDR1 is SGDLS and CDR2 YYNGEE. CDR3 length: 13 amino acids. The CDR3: CASRGTGGGTQYF. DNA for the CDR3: TGTGCCAGCAGAGGGACAGGTGGGGGTACGCAGTATTTT.